This T cell receptor beta chain derives from a study of blood T cell repertoires in COVID-19. The repertoire was sequenced with immunoSEQ multiplex PCR; TCRdb's copy has only in-frame clones and lacks some. The sample gives about 140,000 clones, around 81% of which show up once; under 9.5% is in the top ten. In this sample, this clone turned up a few times. This CDR3 spans 15 amino acids. Germline trimming cut 3 bases from V and 4 bases from J; bases unmatched to any gene: 4. Germline V CDR1 and CDR2: MGHDK, SYGVNS. The sequence came from a human donor in a cohort sampled during active COVID-19. Source material: peripheral blood. This chain uses TRBV25-1 with TRBJ1-5; 9 bases are shared with TRBD1. The CDR3 region is CASSDGDRGNQPQHF. CDR3 DNA: TGTGCCAGCAGTGATGGAGACAGGGGGAATCAGCCCCAGCATTTT.